Presented here are 27 T cell receptor beta chains from one specimen sequenced in a study of shared clonotypes between healthy human individuals. The assay was immunoSEQ multiplex PCR, and TCRdb's table has in-frame clones only and misses some. This sample yields fewer than 3 million clones, of which roughly 90% are seen a single time; 0.37% belongs to the top ten. Sequenced material: naive CD4+ T cells from PBMCs. Subset meaning: CD45RA+ positively selected. The source is a man aged 18 to 35 in good health. Some clones in this sample may be carry-over from other donors' samples.

This clone was found once. The chain joins TRBV7-7 to TRBJ2-1, with TRBD2 matching 12 bases. Losses at the gene ends were 4 bases for V and 0 bases for J; bases not matched to a gene: 1. The CDR3 loop spans 16 amino acids. Germline CDR1 and CDR2: SSHAT and FNYEAQ (reference sequence). This CDR3 is CASSSTSGSSYNEQFF. In nucleotides, the CDR3 is TGTGCCAGCAGCTCGACTAGCGGGAGCTCCTACAATGAGCAGTTCTTC.

DNA of the CDR3: TGTGCCAGTAGTATAAGGGAAAAGGGGCCACGTCCGCCCTACAATGAGCAGTTCTTC. Translation gives CASSIREKGPRPPYNEQFF. The gene calls are TRBV19 and TRBJ2-1; tentatively, D is TRBD1 (5 bases). Trimming took 2 bases from V and 2 from J, leaving 22 bases between them. Germline loops: CDR1 LNHDA, CDR2 SQIVND (reference sequence). This CDR3 has 19 amino acids.

The chain couples TRBV6-5 to TRBJ1-1; 8 nucleotides match TRBD1. From germline, CDR1 is MNHEY and CDR2 SVGAGI. V lost 5 bases, J lost 5 bases, and 7 bases stayed unmatched. The CDR3 totals 14 residues. CDR3 protein: CASSQDRVGTEAFF. In DNA form, the CDR3 reads TGTGCCAGCAGTCAGGACAGGGTGGGGACTGAAGCTTTCTTT.

This chain links TRBV6-5 with TRBJ1-5; 7 bases fit TRBD1. J gave up 1 base and V 4 bases, and 1 base lay outside the gene matches. The CDR3 contains 14 residues. Germline CDR1 reads MNHEY; CDR2 reads SVGAGI. The CDR3, as DNA: TGTGCCAGCAGTTTCAGGGGGAGCAATCAGCCCCAGCATTTT. As protein: CASSFRGSNQPQHF.

This clone was observed once. Other DNA variants within this sample encode the same CDR3. The chain couples TRBV6-5 to TRBJ2-1; the D is unclear. Germline values: CDR1 MNHEY, CDR2 SVGAGI. Trimming took 0 bases from V and 11 from J, leaving 5 bases between them. This CDR3 is built from 11 residues. The CDR3 protein is CASSYSTQQFF. The CDR3 nucleotides are TGTGCCAGCAGTTACTCGACTCAGCAGTTCTTC.

This chain links TRBV2 with TRBJ2-3; 9 positions match TRBD2. Germline lookup yields CDR1 SNHLY and CDR2 FYNNEI. The CDR3 is 18 amino acids. Trimming removed 6 bases from V and 4 bases from J; junction bases left unmatched: 17. The CDR3 protein is CASRVRLAGPKTPDTQYF. CDR3 nucleotide sequence: TGTGCCAGCAGAGTAAGGCTAGCGGGACCGAAAACCCCAGATACGCAGTATTTT.

The chain combines TRBV5-1 with TRBJ2-3, with D possibly being TRBD1 (6 bases). Looked up from germline, CDR1 is SGHRS and CDR2 is YFSETQ. CDR3 length: 14 amino acids. V dropped 4 bases and J dropped 3 bases, with 12 bases sitting between them. CDR3 protein: CASSGGPDTDTQYF. CDR3 coding DNA: TGCGCCAGCAGCGGGGGCCCGGATACAGATACGCAGTATTTT.

The V call is TRBV5-1, the J call TRBJ1-4; D is undetermined. The CDR3 has 13 amino acids. Germline values: CDR1 SGHRS, CDR2 YFSETQ. V lost 2 bases to trimming and J lost 8 bases, with 10 bases between them. Here the CDR3 DNA reads TGCGCCAGCAGCTTTTACCTCAGGGAAAAACTGTTTTTT. Protein product: CASSFYLREKLFF.

In regard to this clone: Other DNA sequences within the sample encode an identical CDR3. The V and J genes are TRBV4-1 and TRBJ1-2, with D uncertain. Trimming pared 0 bases from V and 4 bases from J, leaving 9 bases between. This CDR3 comprises 14 residues. Germline V gene sequence: CDR1 MGHRA, CDR2 YSYEKL. CDR3 region: CASSQEDRGYGYTF. CDR3 nucleotide sequence: TGCGCCAGCAGCCAAGAGGATCGGGGCTATGGCTACACCTTC.

This clone was counted a single time. The chain combines TRBV28 with TRBJ2-2; possibly TRBD1 for D (6 bases). The CDR3 covers 16 residues. Germline CDR1 reads MDHEN; CDR2 reads SYDVKM. V was trimmed by 3 bases and J by 5 bases, leaving 16 bases between them. In nucleotides, the CDR3 is TGTGCCAGCAGTTTGTTTTCTGGGGGCAGGACCGGGGAGCTGTTTTTT. This encodes CASSLFSGGRTGELFF.

The genes are TRBV5-6 and TRBJ2-7; the D call may be TRBD1 or TRBD2 (5 bases each). CDR1 SGHDT and CDR2 YYEEEE come from the germline V gene. V was cut by 4 bases and J by 1 base, with 9 bases left in between. The CDR3 spans 13 residues. In nucleotides, the CDR3 is TGTGCCAGCAGCGGGGGTAGGTCCTACGAGCAGTACTTC. Its translation: CASSGGRSYEQYF.

In DNA form, the CDR3 reads TGTGCCAGCAGCGTAGCCCCGACGGGCACAGATACGCAGTATTTT. Its protein is CASSVAPTGTDTQYF. The V gene is TRBV9, the J gene TRBJ2-3; D remains unclear. The V and J ends lost 0 bases and 1 base respectively, with 9 bases between them. The CDR3 length is 15 residues. Germline loops: CDR1 SGDLS, CDR2 YYNGEE.

The V and J genes are TRBV18 and TRBJ2-2; 7 nucleotides match TRBD1. The CDR3 length is 15 residues. The germline gives CDR1 KGHSH, CDR2 LQKENI. With 8 bases clipped from V and 4 bases from J, the junction kept 10 bases outside the gene matches. CDR3 sequence (DNA): TGTGCCAGCACCGTGACAGGGATTGGCACCGGGGAGCTGTTTTTT. Its protein is CASTVTGIGTGELFF.

J is TRBJ2-3 and V is TRBV6-4; D call uncertain. Germline loops: CDR1 MRHNA, CDR2 SNTAGT. V gave up 0 bases and J gave up 5 bases, with 12 bases separating them. There are 15 residues in the CDR3. CDR3 nucleotide sequence: TGTGCCAGCAGTGACTCGTCGGTGTACGGAGATACGCAGTATTTT. Its translation is CASSDSSVYGDTQYF.

The genes are TRBV30 and TRBJ2-3, with 9 bases identical to TRBD2. The CDR3 consists of 15 residues. Germline V gene sequence: CDR1 GTSNPN, CDR2 SVGIG (reference sequence). J was trimmed by 5 bases and V by 2 bases; bases with no gene match: 8. As DNA, the CDR3 is TGTGCCTGGAGTTCCGGCGGGAGGGACCAAGATACGCAGTATTTT. It translates to CAWSSGGRDQDTQYF.

V and J are TRBV5-4 and TRBJ2-2; TRBD2 aligns across 15 bases. CDR3 length: 19 residues. V gave up 4 bases and J gave up 6 bases; unmatched junction bases: 13. Germline loops: CDR1 SGHNT, CDR2 YYREEE (reference sequence). CDR3 region: CASSDSRGLAGGSAGELFF. In nucleotides, the CDR3 is TGTGCCAGCAGCGACAGTCGGGGACTAGCGGGAGGTTCTGCCGGGGAGCTGTTTTTT.

The V and J genes are TRBV4-1 and TRBJ2-5, with 10 nucleotides matching TRBD1. The J call may be in error: the DNA end matches TRBJ2-7 better. CDR1 MGHRA and CDR2 YSYEKL come from the germline V gene. CDR3 size: 16 residues. CDR3 coding DNA: TGCGCCAGCAGCCAAACCGGACAGGGGGGCATCAACGAGCAGTACTTC. Its protein is CASSQTGQGGINEQYF.

This clone is a singleton in its sample. Other DNA sequences in the sample encode the same CDR3. The J gene is TRBJ2-3, the V gene TRBV7-3, with D possibly being TRBD1 (5 bases). The CDR3 has 15 residues. The V end was cut by 0 bases, the J end by 0 bases, with 7 bases between. CDR1 is SGHTA and CDR2 is FQGTGA in the germline V gene. As DNA, the CDR3 is TGTGCCAGCAGCTTAACCGGACAAAGCACAGATACGCAGTATTTT. Translating gives CASSLTGQSTDTQYF.

The chain uses TRBV6-6 and TRBJ2-3; TRBD1 agrees at 8 bases. CDR1 MNHNY and CDR2 SVGAGI come from the germline V gene (reference sequence). The CDR3 length is 16 residues. V shed 6 bases, J shed 6 bases, and the junction held 14 bases outside the gene matches. The CDR3 DNA follows: TGTGCCAGCAGATGGGGACAGGCGACTGATCGGGATACGCAGTATTTT. Translation: CASRWGQATDRDTQYF.

The rearrangement joins TRBV29-1 to TRBJ2-1; D is perhaps TRBD1 or TRBD2 (5 bases each). The CDR3 contains 12 residues. Germline V lookup: CDR1 SQVTM, CDR2 ANQGSEA. V lost 5 bases and J 7 bases, leaving 12 bases between the germline ends. CDR3 nucleotide sequence: TGCAGCGTTAGGGGACCTCGAAATGAGCAGTTCTTC. It is translated as CSVRGPRNEQFF.

This chain uses TRBV9 with TRBJ2-1; 7 positions match TRBD1. CDR3 length: 14 residues. Germline V gene lookup returns CDR1 SGDLS and CDR2 YYNGEE. The J segment lost 8 bases and the V segment lost 0 bases, leaving 5 bases of the junction unmatched. In nucleotides, the CDR3 is TGTGCCAGCAGCGTAGGACAGGGTTGGGATGAGCAGTTCTTC. The encoded protein is CASSVGQGWDEQFF. Filled out from reference TRBV9 and TRBJ2-1, the complete variable domain reads DSGVTQTPKHLITATGQRVTLRCSPRSGDLSVYWYQQSLDQGLQFLIQYYNGEERAKGNILERFSAQQFPDLHSELNLSSLELGDSALYFCASSVGQGWDEQFFGPGTRLTVL.

J is TRBJ2-3 and V is TRBV28; no clear D. The CDR3 is made up of 14 amino acids. CDR1 is MDHEN, CDR2 SYDVKM, per germline. V dropped 2 bases and J dropped 0 bases, with 6 bases sitting between them. The CDR3 nucleotides read TGTGCCAGCAGTTTAATCGGTAGCACAGATACGCAGTATTTT. Translation gives CASSLIGSTDTQYF.

A single count supports this clone. The genes are TRBV28 and TRBJ1-5; possibly TRBD1 for D (5 bases). The length of the CDR3 is 17 residues. V lost 2 bases, J lost 2 bases, and 16 bases lay in between. Germline V lookup: CDR1 MDHEN, CDR2 SYDVKM. DNA of the CDR3: TGTGCCAGCAGTTTAGCGCAGGGAAGGGTTGGCAATCAGCCCCAGCATTTT. Translated: CASSLAQGRVGNQPQHF.

This chain uses TRBV5-1 with TRBJ2-5, with D possibly matching TRBD1 (5 bases). Trimming stripped 0 bases from V and 2 bases from J, with 20 bases between. The CDR3 has 18 residues. Germline lookup yields CDR1 SGHRS and CDR2 YFSETQ. CDR3 bases: TGCGCCAGCAGCTTGGTATTACAGGCTGCTTTTGTGCAAGAGACCCAGTACTTC. Translation: CASSLVLQAAFVQETQYF. The full variable domain, with the rest looked up from reference TRBV5-1 and TRBJ2-5, is KAGVTQTPRYLIKTRGQQVTLSCSPISGHRSVSWYQQTPGQGLQFLFEYFSETQRNKGNFPGRFSGRQFSNSRSEMNVSTLELGDSALYLCASSLVLQAAFVQETQYFGPGTRLLVL.

This rearrangement joins TRBV19 to TRBJ2-5, with D perhaps TRBD2 (6 bases). Trimming shortened V by 3 bases and J by 1 base, and 12 bases separated the two germline ends. This CDR3 has 15 residues. Germline loops: CDR1 LNHDA, CDR2 SQIVND (reference sequence). Here the CDR3 DNA reads TGTGCCAGTAGTATCTGGCCAGCGGGCCAAGAGACCCAGTACTTC. It encodes CASSIWPAGQETQYF.

The chain links TRBV29-1 to TRBJ2-3, with D tentatively TRBD2 (6 bases). The V gene's germline CDR1 is SQVTM and CDR2 ANQGSEA. This CDR3 region has 14 residues. The V and J ends lost 1 base and 5 bases respectively, with 13 bases between them. The CDR3 loop is CSVEADGGRDTQYF. In DNA form, the CDR3 reads TGCAGCGTTGAAGCTGATGGGGGGAGAGATACGCAGTATTTT.

The table lists this clone with a few counts. V usage is TRBV7-2 and J usage is TRBJ1-3; possible D gene TRBD1, 5 bases. From germline, CDR1 is SGHTA and CDR2 FQGNSA. The CDR3 is made up of 14 amino acids. V lost 6 bases to trimming and J lost 5 bases, with 14 bases between them. The CDR3 protein is CASRPPGSRNTIYF. CDR3 nucleotide sequence: TGTGCCAGCAGGCCCCCAGGGAGTCGAAACACCATATATTTT.